The clone carrying this TCR beta chain was picked up many times. What it binds is unknown. The germline gene is not matched at one end of the junction; a read error may be the cause. These data originate in a study of blood T cells in healthy people across ages. Overall study findings and caveats: Estimates drawn from one million T cells were deemed to understate diversity.

Per sample, a minimum of 6 million PBMCs were isolated. It was with a sample-barcoded 5' primer and a J-beta primer mix that a second PCR of roughly 7 to 12 cycles was run. TCRdb itself ran the 5' RACE reads through MiXCR, one entry per CDR3 protein. The sample records approximately 580,000 distinct CDR3 sequences, about 25% being singletons. The sample was also linked to a second study, of T cells of mothers and their children. From that report: The TCR beta CDR3 read count exceeded 8 million for each mother and was approximately 3 million for each child. Related mother and child pairs showed slightly greater overlap (not significant) than unrelated pairs did.

The receptor comes from a boy aged 5 to 17 in good health. The sequenced material came from blood.

CDR3 in DNA: TGTGCCAGCAGCTTGGGTGAGGGCTACGAGCAGTACTTC. It is translated as CASSLGEGYEQYF. The gene calls are TRBV5-1 and TRBJ2-7, with a possible D match to TRBD2 (5 bases). This CDR3 region has 13 residues. Germline CDR1 and CDR2: SGHRS and YFSETQ.